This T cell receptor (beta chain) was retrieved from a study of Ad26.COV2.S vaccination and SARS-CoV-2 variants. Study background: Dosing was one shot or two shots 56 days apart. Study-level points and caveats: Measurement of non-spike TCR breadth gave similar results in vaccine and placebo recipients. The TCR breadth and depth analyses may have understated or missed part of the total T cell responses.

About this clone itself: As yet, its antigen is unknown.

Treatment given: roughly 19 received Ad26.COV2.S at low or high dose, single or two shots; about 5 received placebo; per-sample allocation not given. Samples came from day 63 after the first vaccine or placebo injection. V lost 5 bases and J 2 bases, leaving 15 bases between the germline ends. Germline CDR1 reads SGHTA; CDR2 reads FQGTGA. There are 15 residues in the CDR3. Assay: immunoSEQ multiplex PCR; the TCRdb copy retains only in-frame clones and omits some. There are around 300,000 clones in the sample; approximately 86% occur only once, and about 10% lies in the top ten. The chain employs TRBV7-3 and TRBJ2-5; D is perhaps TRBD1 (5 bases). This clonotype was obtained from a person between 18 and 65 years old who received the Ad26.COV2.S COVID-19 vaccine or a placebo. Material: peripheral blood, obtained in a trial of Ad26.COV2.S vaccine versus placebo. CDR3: CASSKRIGDQETQYF. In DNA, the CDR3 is TGTGCCAGCAGCAAGAGGATAGGGGATCAAGAGACCCAGTACTTC.